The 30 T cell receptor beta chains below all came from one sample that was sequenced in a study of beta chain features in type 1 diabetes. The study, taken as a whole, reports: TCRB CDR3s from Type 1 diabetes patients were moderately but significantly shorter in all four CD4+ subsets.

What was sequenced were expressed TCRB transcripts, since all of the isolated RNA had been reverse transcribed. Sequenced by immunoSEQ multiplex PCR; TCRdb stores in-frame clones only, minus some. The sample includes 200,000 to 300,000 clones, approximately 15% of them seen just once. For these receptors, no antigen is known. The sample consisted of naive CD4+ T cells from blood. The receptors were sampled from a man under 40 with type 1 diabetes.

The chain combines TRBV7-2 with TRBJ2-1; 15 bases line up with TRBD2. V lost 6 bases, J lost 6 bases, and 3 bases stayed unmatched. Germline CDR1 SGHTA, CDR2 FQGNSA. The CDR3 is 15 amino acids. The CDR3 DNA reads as TGTGCCAGCAGTTGGACTAGCGGGGGGGGCAATGAGCAGTTCTTC. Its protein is CASSWTSGGGNEQFF.

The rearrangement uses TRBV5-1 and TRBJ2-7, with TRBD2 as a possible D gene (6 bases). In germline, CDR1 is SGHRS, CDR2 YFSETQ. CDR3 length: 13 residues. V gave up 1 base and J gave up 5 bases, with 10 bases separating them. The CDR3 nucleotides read TGCGCCAGCAGCTTGCTTGGGACTCACGAGCAGTACTTC. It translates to CASSLLGTHEQYF.

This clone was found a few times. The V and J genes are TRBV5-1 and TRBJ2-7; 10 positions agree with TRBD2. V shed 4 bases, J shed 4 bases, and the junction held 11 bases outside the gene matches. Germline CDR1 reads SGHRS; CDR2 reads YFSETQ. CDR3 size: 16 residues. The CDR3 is CASSPPVAGGGYEQYF. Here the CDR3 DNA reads TGCGCCAGCAGCCCCCCGGTAGCGGGGGGCGGTTACGAGCAGTACTTC.

The CDR3 loop is CASSVRDRDNEKLFF. The CDR3, as DNA: TGTGCCAGCAGCGTACGGGACAGGGATAATGAAAAACTGTTTTTT. The chain combines TRBV9 with TRBJ1-4; 9 bases are a match to TRBD1. The CDR3 sequence is 15 residues long. In germline, CDR1 is SGDLS, CDR2 YYNGEE. Trimming cost V 1 base and J 4 bases; bases outside gene matches: 2.

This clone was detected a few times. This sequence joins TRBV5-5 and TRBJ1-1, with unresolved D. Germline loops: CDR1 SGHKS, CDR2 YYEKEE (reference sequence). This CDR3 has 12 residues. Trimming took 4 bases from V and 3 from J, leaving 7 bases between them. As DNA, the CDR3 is TGTGCCAGCAGCCGACGGGACACTGAAGCTTTCTTT. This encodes CASSRRDTEAFF. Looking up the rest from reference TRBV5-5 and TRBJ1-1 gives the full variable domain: DAGVTQSPTHLIKTRGQQVTLRCSPISGHKSVSWYQQVLGQGPQFIFQYYEKEERGRGNFPDRFSARQFPNYSSELNVNALLLGDSALYLCASSRRDTEAFFGQGTRLTVV.

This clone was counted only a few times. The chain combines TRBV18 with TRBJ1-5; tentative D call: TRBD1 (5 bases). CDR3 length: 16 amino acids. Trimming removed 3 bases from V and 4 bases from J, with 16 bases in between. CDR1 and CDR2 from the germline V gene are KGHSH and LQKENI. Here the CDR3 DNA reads TGTGCCAGCTCACCGCGGGCAGGGAGGTCAAATCAGCCCCAGCATTTT. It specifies CASSPRAGRSNQPQHF.

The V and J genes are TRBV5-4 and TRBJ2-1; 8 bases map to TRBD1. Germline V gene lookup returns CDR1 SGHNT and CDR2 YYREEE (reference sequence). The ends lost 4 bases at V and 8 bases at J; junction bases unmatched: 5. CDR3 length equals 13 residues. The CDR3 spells CASSPDRDHEQFF. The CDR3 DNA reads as TGTGCCAGCAGCCCGGACAGGGATCATGAGCAGTTCTTC.

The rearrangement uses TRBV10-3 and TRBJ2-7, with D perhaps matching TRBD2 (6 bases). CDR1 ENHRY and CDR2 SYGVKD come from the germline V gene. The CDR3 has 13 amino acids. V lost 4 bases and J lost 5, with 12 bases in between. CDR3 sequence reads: CAISVRDGDEQYF. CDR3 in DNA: TGTGCCATCAGTGTGCGGGACGGCGACGAGCAGTACTTC.

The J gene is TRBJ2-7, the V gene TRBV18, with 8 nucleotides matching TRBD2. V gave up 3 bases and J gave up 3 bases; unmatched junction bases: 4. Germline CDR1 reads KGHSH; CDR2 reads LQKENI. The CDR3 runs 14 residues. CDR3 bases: TGTGCCAGCTCACCCCCGGGACTAGACTACGAGCAGTACTTC. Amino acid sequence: CASSPPGLDYEQYF.

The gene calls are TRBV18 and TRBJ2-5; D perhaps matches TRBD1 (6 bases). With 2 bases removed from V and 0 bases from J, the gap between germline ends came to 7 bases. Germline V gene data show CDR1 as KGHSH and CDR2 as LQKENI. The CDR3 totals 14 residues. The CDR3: CASSPYRDQETQYF. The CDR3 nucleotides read TGTGCCAGCTCACCATACAGGGACCAAGAGACCCAGTACTTC.

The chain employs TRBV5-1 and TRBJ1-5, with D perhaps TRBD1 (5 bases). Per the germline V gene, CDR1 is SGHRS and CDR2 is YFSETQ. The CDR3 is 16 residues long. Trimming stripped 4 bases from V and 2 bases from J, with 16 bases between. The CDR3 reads CASSPGGVRGNQPQHF. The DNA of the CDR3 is TGCGCCAGCAGCCCGGGGGGGGTTAGGGGCAATCAGCCCCAGCATTTT.

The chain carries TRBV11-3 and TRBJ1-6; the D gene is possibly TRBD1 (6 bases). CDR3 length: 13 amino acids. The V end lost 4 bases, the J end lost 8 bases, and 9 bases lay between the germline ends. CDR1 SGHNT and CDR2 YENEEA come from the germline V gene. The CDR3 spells CASSSNRDSPLHF. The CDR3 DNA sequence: TGTGCCAGCAGCTCAAACAGGGATTCACCCCTCCACTTT.

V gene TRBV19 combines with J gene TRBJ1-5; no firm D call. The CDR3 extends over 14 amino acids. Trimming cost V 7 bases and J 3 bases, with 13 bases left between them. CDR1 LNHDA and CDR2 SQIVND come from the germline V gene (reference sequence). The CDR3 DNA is TGTGCCAGTACACTGTCCGCGGACAATCAGCCCCAGCATTTT. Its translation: CASTLSADNQPQHF. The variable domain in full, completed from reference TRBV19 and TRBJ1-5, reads DGGITQSPKYLFRKEGQNVTLSCEQNLNHDAMYWYRQDPGQGLRLIYYSQIVNDFQKGDIAEGYSVSREKKESFPLTVTSAQKNPTAFYLCASTLSADNQPQHFGDGTRLSIL.

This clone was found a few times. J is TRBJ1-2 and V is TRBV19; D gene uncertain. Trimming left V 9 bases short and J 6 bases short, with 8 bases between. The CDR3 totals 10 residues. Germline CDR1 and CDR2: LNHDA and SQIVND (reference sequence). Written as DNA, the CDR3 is TGTGCCAGCAAGAGGGATGGCTACACCTTC. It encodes CASKRDGYTF.

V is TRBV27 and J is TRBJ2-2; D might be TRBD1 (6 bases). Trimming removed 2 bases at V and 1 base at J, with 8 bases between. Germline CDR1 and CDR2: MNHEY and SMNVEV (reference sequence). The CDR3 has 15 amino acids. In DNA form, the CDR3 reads TGTGCCAGCAGTTTAGAGACAGGGAACACCGGGGAGCTGTTTTTT. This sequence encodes CASSLETGNTGELFF.

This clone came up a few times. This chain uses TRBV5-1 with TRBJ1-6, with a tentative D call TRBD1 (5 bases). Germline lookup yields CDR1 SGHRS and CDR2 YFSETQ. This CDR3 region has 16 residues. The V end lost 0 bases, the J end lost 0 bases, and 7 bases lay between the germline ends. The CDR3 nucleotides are TGCGCCAGCAGCTTGGACGGGGGCTCCTATAATTCACCCCTCCACTTT. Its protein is CASSLDGGSYNSPLHF.

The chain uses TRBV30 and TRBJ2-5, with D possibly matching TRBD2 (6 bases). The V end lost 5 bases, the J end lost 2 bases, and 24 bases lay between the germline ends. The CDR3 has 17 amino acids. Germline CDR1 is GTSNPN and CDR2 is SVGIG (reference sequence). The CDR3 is CAWVQPLGTRYQETQYF. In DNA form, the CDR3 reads TGTGCCTGGGTCCAACCCCTGGGGACTCGGTATCAAGAGACCCAGTACTTC.

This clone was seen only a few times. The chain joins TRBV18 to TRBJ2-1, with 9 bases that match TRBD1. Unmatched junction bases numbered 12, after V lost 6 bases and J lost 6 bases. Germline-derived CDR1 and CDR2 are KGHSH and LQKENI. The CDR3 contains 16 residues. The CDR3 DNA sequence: TGTGCCAGCTCCCCGCCCGGGACAGGGAAGGGCAATGAGCAGTTCTTC. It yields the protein CASSPPGTGKGNEQFF.

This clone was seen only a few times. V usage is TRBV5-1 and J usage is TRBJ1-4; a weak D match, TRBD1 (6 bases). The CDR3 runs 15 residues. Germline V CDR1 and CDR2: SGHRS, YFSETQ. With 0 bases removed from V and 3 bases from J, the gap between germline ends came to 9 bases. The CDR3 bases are TGCGCCAGCAGCTTGGCAGGGGACCCTAATGAAAAACTGTTTTTT. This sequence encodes CASSLAGDPNEKLFF.

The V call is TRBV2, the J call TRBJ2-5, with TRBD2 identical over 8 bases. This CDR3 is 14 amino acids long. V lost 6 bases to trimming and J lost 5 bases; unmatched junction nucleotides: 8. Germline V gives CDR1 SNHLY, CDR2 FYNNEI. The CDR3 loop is CASRPAGERETQYF. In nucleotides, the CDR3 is TGTGCCAGCAGACCAGCGGGGGAGCGGGAGACCCAGTACTTC.

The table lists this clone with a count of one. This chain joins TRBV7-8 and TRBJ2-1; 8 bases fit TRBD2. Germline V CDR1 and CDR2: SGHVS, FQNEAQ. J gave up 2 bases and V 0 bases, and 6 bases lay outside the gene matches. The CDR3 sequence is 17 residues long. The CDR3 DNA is TGTGCCAGCAGCTTAGCCCGACCGGGACTAGCCTACAATGAGCAGTTCTTC. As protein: CASSLARPGLAYNEQFF. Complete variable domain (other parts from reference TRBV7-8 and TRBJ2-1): GAGVSQSPRYKVAKRGQDVALRCDPISGHVSLFWYQQALGQGPEFLTYFQNEAQLDKSGLPSDRFFAERPEGSVSTLKIQRTQQEDSAVYLCASSLARPGLAYNEQFFGPGTRLTVL.

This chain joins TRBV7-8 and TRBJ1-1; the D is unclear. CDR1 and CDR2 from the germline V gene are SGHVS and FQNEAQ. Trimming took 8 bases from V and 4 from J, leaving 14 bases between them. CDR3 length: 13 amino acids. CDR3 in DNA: TGTGCCAGCGGCCTAGGGAGGAGCACTGAAGCTTTCTTT. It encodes CASGLGRSTEAFF.

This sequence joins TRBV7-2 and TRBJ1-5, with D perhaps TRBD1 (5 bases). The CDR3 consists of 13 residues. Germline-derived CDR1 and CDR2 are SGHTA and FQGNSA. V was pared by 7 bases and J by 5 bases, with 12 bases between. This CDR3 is CASTPGGYQPQHF. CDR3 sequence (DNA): TGTGCCAGCACCCCGGGGGGATATCAGCCCCAGCATTTT.

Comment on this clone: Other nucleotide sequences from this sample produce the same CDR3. CDR3 in amino acids: CAISGGTGDNQPQHF. DNA for the CDR3: TGTGCCATCAGTGGGGGGACAGGCGACAATCAGCCCCAGCATTTT. This chain connects TRBV10-3 to TRBJ1-5; 8 bases match TRBD1. V lost 4 bases, J lost 3 bases, and 5 bases stayed unmatched. Germline assignment: CDR1 ENHRY and CDR2 SYGVKD. This CDR3 has 15 residues.

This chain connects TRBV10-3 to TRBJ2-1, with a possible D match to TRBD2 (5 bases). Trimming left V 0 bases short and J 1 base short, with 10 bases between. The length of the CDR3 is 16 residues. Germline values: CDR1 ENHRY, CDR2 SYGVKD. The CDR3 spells CAISESEGRSYNEQFF. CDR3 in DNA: TGTGCCATCAGTGAGTCCGAGGGCCGATCCTACAATGAGCAGTTCTTC.

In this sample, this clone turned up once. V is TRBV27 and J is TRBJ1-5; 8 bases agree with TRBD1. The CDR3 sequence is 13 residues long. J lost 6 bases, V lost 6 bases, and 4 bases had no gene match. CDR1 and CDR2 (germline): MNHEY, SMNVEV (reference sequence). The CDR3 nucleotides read TGTGCCAGCAGGAACAGGGGGGGTCAGCCCCAGCATTTT. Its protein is CASRNRGGQPQHF.

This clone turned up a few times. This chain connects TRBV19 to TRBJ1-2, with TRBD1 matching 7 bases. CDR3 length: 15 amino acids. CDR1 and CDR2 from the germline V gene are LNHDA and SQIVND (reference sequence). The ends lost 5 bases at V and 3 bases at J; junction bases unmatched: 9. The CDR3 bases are TGTGCCAGTAGTCAAGACCGGGACAGTCACTATGGCTACACCTTC. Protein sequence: CASSQDRDSHYGYTF.

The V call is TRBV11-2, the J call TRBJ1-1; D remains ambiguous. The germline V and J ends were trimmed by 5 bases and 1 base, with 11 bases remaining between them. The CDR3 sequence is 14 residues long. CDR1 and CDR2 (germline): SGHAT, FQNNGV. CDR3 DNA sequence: TGTGCCAGCAGCGCAGGTTTTTGGAACACTGAAGCTTTCTTT. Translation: CASSAGFWNTEAFF.

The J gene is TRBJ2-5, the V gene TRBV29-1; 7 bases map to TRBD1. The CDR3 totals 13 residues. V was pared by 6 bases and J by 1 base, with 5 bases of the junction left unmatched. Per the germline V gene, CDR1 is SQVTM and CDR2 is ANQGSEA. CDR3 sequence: CSVVDRRQETQYF. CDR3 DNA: TGCAGCGTCGTGGACAGGCGCCAAGAGACCCAGTACTTC.

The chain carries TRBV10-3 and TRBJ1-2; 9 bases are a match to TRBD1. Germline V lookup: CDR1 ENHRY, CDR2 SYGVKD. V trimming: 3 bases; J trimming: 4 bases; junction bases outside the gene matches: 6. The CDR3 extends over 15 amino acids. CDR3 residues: CAISDGQGHAYGYTF. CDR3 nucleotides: TGTGCCATCAGTGACGGACAGGGGCACGCCTATGGCTACACCTTC.